This T cell receptor beta chain was recovered during a study of cytomegalovirus exposure and HLA in healthy donors. General observations from the study: Researchers catalogued roughly 150 TCR beta chains as cytomegalovirus-associated. Later work showed greater clonal expansion in HLA-associated TCR beta chains than in equally common others. As a later analysis showed, a missense DCLRE1C variant was linked to trimming of TCR beta V- and J-genes. HLA alleles showed associations with fewer than 20,000 TCR beta sequences in a later analysis, at a 0.05 false discovery rate.

Amplification used 60 Vbeta primers and 13 Jbeta primers. Assay: immunoSEQ multiplex PCR; the TCRdb copy retains only in-frame clones and omits some. The sample totals about 160,000 clones; its top ten clones hold 1.3%. As regards this clone: The antigen is undetermined. An end of the junction does not agree with germline; a read error may underlie this.

CDR1 and CDR2 (germline): KGHSH, LQKENI. The CDR3 is 15 amino acids. This sequence originates from a woman in her sixties in good health and CMV-seronegative. The material sequenced was PBMCs. The chain combines TRBV18 with TRBJ1-1, with TRBD1 identical over 9 bases. CDR3 nucleotide sequence: TGTGCCAGCTCCGTGGGACAGGGAGGGAACTCTGAAGCTTTCTTT. Encoded protein: CASSVGQGGNSEAFF.